These 32 T cell receptor beta chains originate from one sample sequenced in a study of technical replicates of blood from several donors. Clones were read by immunoSEQ multiplex PCR, and TCRdb kept only the in-frame ones, dropping some. Of about 15,000 clones in the sample, roughly 84% were seen once. Sequencing input: PBMCs. These receptor sequences come from a human donor in good health.

The chain couples TRBV10-3 to TRBJ1-1; the match to TRBD1 covers 9 bases. V shed 5 bases, J shed 2 bases, and the junction held 6 bases outside the gene matches. This CDR3 has 15 residues. From germline, CDR1 is ENHRY and CDR2 SYGVKD. CDR3 DNA: TGTGCCATCAGTCCGACAGGGGGGTATAACACTGAAGCTTTCTTT. It is translated as CAISPTGGYNTEAFF.

This chain connects TRBV27 to TRBJ2-5, with 10 nucleotides matching TRBD1. After removal of 5 bases from V and 4 bases from J, the junction contained 7 bases not matched to a gene. This CDR3 has 15 residues. Germline-derived CDR1 and CDR2 are MNHEY and SMNVEV (reference sequence). The CDR3: CASSHRDRGRETQYF. In DNA form, the CDR3 reads TGTGCCAGCAGTCACCGGGACAGGGGAAGAGAGACCCAGTACTTC.

The V call is TRBV5-1, the J call TRBJ1-1, with a tentative D call TRBD1 (5 bases). CDR3 length: 14 residues. Germline lookup yields CDR1 SGHRS and CDR2 YFSETQ. V was trimmed by 6 bases and J by 4 bases, leaving 16 bases between them. As DNA, the CDR3 is TGCGCCAGCAAGGTGTCCGAAGGGGCCACTGAAGCTTTCTTT. This encodes CASKVSEGATEAFF.

The chain joins TRBV19 to TRBJ2-2; 10 bases line up with TRBD1. The CDR3 is 14 amino acids. Germline V lookup: CDR1 LNHDA, CDR2 SQIVND (reference sequence). With 5 bases clipped from V and 7 bases from J, the junction kept 4 bases outside the gene matches. For the CDR3, the DNA is TGTGCCAGTAGTCGGACAGGGGGTGGCGGGGAGCTGTTTTTT. Translated: CASSRTGGGGELFF. Full variable domain (rest looked up from reference TRBV19 and TRBJ2-2): DGGITQSPKYLFRKEGQNVTLSCEQNLNHDAMYWYRQDPGQGLRLIYYSQIVNDFQKGDIAEGYSVSREKKESFPLTVTSAQKNPTAFYLCASSRTGGGGELFFGEGSRLTVL.

The rearrangement uses TRBV21-1 and TRBJ2-7; the listed D gene, TRBD1, was not tested against the DNA. TRBV21-1 is tagged as a pseudogene. The CDR3 spans 17 residues. In nucleotides, the CDR3 is TGTGCCAGCAGGGGACGACAGGGCCAGGGACCATCCAACGAGCAGTACTTC. Its protein is CASRGRQGQGPSNEQYF.

This rearrangement joins TRBV2 to TRBJ2-2, with 10 bases fitting TRBD2. Germline V gene sequence: CDR1 SNHLY, CDR2 FYNNEI. CDR3 length: 14 amino acids. V was pared by 9 bases and J by 8 bases, with 9 bases of the junction left unmatched. CDR3 sequence reads: CARRLAGPLGELFF. In DNA form, the CDR3 reads TGTGCCAGAAGACTAGCGGGTCCATTGGGGGAGCTGTTTTTT.

The chain recombines TRBV10-3 with TRBJ1-1; D is ambiguous. CDR1 is ENHRY, CDR2 SYGVKD, per germline. V lost 0 bases to trimming and J lost 7 bases, with 9 bases between them. The CDR3 spans 13 residues. The CDR3 spells CAISESRQDEAFF. CDR3 DNA: TGTGCCATCAGTGAGTCTCGACAAGATGAAGCTTTCTTT.

This clone occurred a few times. This chain uses TRBV18 with TRBJ2-1; 15 nucleotides agree with TRBD2. V was clipped by 0 bases and J by 7 bases; unmatched bases: 4. Germline-derived CDR1 and CDR2 are KGHSH and LQKENI. This CDR3 is built from 17 residues. Here the CDR3 reads CASSPPGLAGGLNEQFF. The CDR3 DNA is TGTGCCAGCTCACCACCAGGACTAGCGGGAGGGCTGAATGAGCAGTTCTTC.

The chain couples TRBV10-3 to TRBJ2-1; TRBD2 matches at 7 bases. This CDR3 has 16 amino acids. Germline V gives CDR1 ENHRY, CDR2 SYGVKD. Unmatched junction bases numbered 9, after V lost 2 bases and J lost 5 bases. The CDR3 region is CAISEPGLHDHNEQFF. DNA of the CDR3: TGTGCCATCAGTGAGCCGGGACTACACGACCACAATGAGCAGTTCTTC.

This rearrangement joins TRBV5-4 to TRBJ2-3, with 9 nucleotides matching TRBD2. V lost 2 bases to trimming and J lost 0 bases; unmatched junction nucleotides: 4. The CDR3 sequence is 16 residues long. The germline CDR1 and CDR2 sequences are SGHNT and YYREEE (reference sequence). CDR3 region: CASSFTSGRSTDTQYF. CDR3 nucleotides: TGTGCCAGCAGCTTCACTAGCGGGCGGAGCACAGATACGCAGTATTTT.

This sequence joins TRBV29-1 and TRBJ1-1, with a tentative D call TRBD1 (5 bases). Trimming removed 7 bases from V and 4 bases from J, with 19 bases in between. CDR3 length: 14 amino acids. In germline, CDR1 is SQVTM, CDR2 ANQGSEA. This CDR3 is CSGARGDRGTEAFF. The CDR3 DNA sequence: TGCAGCGGCGCACGGGGGGATAGGGGCACTGAAGCTTTCTTT.

The V and J genes are TRBV7-8 and TRBJ2-7; 9 bases map to TRBD2. From germline, CDR1 is SGHVS and CDR2 FQNEAQ. The CDR3 extends over 12 amino acids. V gave up 1 base and J gave up 12 bases; unmatched junction bases: 4. CDR3 protein: CASSLGLAEMYF. CDR3 sequence (DNA): TGTGCCAGCAGCTTAGGACTAGCGGAGATGTACTTC.

The chain recombines TRBV7-6 with TRBJ2-3; tentative D call: TRBD1 (6 bases). This CDR3 comprises 14 residues. The V end was cut by 5 bases, the J end by 6 bases, with 15 bases between. CDR1 and CDR2 (germline): SGHVS, FNYEAQ. CDR3 nucleotide sequence: TGTGCCAGCAGCATGCAGGGGAATAGGGATACGCAGTATTTT. This translates into CASSMQGNRDTQYF.

The CDR3 region has the DNA TGTGCCTGGAGTGTACTCCGGACAGGGTCTATGGACATTCAGTACTTC. It is translated as CAWSVLRTGSMDIQYF. The chain is built from TRBV30 and TRBJ2-4; 8 bases fit TRBD1. Per the germline V gene, CDR1 is GTSNPN and CDR2 is SVGIG (reference sequence). The CDR3 spans 16 residues. The J segment lost 8 bases and the V segment lost 0 bases, leaving 12 bases of the junction unmatched.

The DNA of the CDR3 is TGTGCCAGCAGCAAGCCTGGGACTCCAGACACAGATACGCAGTATTTT. Encoded protein: CASSKPGTPDTDTQYF. The chain has TRBV7-9 and TRBJ2-3, with D perhaps matching TRBD2 (6 bases). V lost 5 bases and J 2 bases, leaving 17 bases between the germline ends. The length of the CDR3 is 16 residues. Germline-derived CDR1 and CDR2 are SEHNR and FQNEAQ (reference sequence).

V gene TRBV29-1 combines with J gene TRBJ2-7; D perhaps matches TRBD1 (5 bases). The V end was cut by 0 bases, the J end by 6 bases, with 12 bases between. The CDR3 runs to 13 residues. Germline CDR1 is SQVTM and CDR2 is ANQGSEA. The CDR3 DNA follows: TGCAGCGTTGAAGAGCAGGGTCTGGGCGAGCAGTACTTC. It yields the protein CSVEEQGLGEQYF.

V usage is TRBV11-2 and J usage is TRBJ1-2; D unresolved. In germline, CDR1 is SGHAT, CDR2 FQNNGV. The V gene lost 0 bases and the J gene lost 5 bases, with 7 bases spanning the gap. The CDR3 consists of 13 residues. The CDR3: CASSLDHNYGYTF. DNA of the CDR3: TGTGCCAGCAGCTTAGATCACAATTATGGCTACACCTTC.

The rearrangement joins TRBV28 to TRBJ2-1, with 7 nucleotides matching TRBD2. The V segment lost 6 bases and the J segment 5 bases; nucleotides outside the gene matches: 4. Germline CDR1 is MDHEN and CDR2 is SYDVKM. The CDR3 length is 13 residues. The CDR3 loop is CASRGLPNNEQFF. The CDR3 bases are TGTGCCAGCAGGGGACTACCAAACAATGAGCAGTTCTTC.

The V gene is TRBV27, the J gene TRBJ2-2; 9 bases are shared with TRBD2. Germline lookup yields CDR1 MNHEY and CDR2 SMNVEV (reference sequence). The CDR3 extends over 15 amino acids. V dropped 4 bases and J dropped 16; count of bases not matched to a gene: 16. The CDR3, as DNA: TGTGCCAGCAGTTCCAACTCACAGCAGCGGGAGGACCGGTTTTTT. Its protein is CASSSNSQQREDRFF.

The V and J genes are TRBV5-1 and TRBJ2-5, with 7 positions matching TRBD2. V was pared by 5 bases and J by 4 bases, with 5 bases of the junction left unmatched. Germline V gene data show CDR1 as SGHRS and CDR2 as YFSETQ. There are 13 residues in the CDR3. The CDR3 spells CASSISSGETQYF. For the CDR3, the DNA is TGCGCCAGCAGTATCTCTAGCGGAGAGACCCAGTACTTC.

The chain combines TRBV28 with TRBJ1-4, with D maybe TRBD1 (5 bases). Germline V gives CDR1 MDHEN, CDR2 SYDVKM. V was shortened by 5 bases and J by 6 bases, with 16 bases between the two germline ends. The CDR3 is 15 residues long. CDR3 DNA sequence: TGTGCCAGCAGTACCGCCGGGACTGAGGATGAAAAACTGTTTTTT. Amino acid sequence: CASSTAGTEDEKLFF.

The rearrangement links TRBV9 to TRBJ2-7; 8 bases are shared with TRBD1. This CDR3 is 12 amino acids long. V was pared by 3 bases and J by 7 bases, with 3 bases of the junction left unmatched. Germline V gene lookup returns CDR1 SGDLS and CDR2 YYNGEE. The chain's CDR3 is CASSATGVEQYF. CDR3 DNA sequence: TGTGCCAGCAGCGCGACAGGGGTTGAGCAGTACTTC.

The chain employs TRBV6-5 and TRBJ1-2; D remains ambiguous. From germline, CDR1 is MNHEY and CDR2 SVGAGI. Trimming removed 4 bases from V and 2 bases from J, with 17 bases in between. The CDR3 is 16 residues long. CDR3 DNA sequence: TGTGCCAGCAGTTCGTCTGGGCCAGGATCGAACTATGGCTACACCTTC. It codes for CASSSSGPGSNYGYTF.

This rearrangement joins TRBV6-1 to TRBJ1-6; 10 bases are a match to TRBD1. The J segment lost 8 bases and the V segment lost 0 bases, leaving 4 bases of the junction unmatched. The CDR3 runs to 16 residues. Germline loops: CDR1 MNHNS, CDR2 SASEGT. CDR3 coding DNA: TGTGCCAGCAGTGAAGCGGGGACAGGGGCTTATTCACCCCTCCACTTT. Its translation: CASSEAGTGAYSPLHF.

The chain combines TRBV6-6 with TRBJ1-1, with 8 bases lining up with TRBD1. The CDR3 runs 13 residues. The germline CDR1 and CDR2 sequences are MNHNY and SVGAGI (reference sequence). Trimming took 7 bases from V and 6 from J; bases not matched to a gene: 7. CDR3 DNA sequence: TGTGCCAGCAATCCGACAGGGGCTCCTGAAGCTTTCTTT. Amino acid sequence: CASNPTGAPEAFF.

The chain recombines TRBV18 with TRBJ2-2, with D uncertain. V lost 0 bases, J lost 6 bases, and 8 bases lay in between. The CDR3 covers 14 residues. In germline, CDR1 is KGHSH, CDR2 LQKENI. The CDR3 DNA follows: TGTGCCAGCTCACCACCGTCGACACCCGGGGAGCTGTTTTTT. This codes for CASSPPSTPGELFF.

The chain combines TRBV5-1 with TRBJ2-7; a weak D match, TRBD2 (6 bases). The V end was cut by 0 bases, the J end by 0 bases, with 13 bases between. Germline V gene lookup returns CDR1 SGHRS and CDR2 YFSETQ. This CDR3 region has 16 residues. DNA for the CDR3: TGCGCCAGCAGCTTGGATGGAGGGACGATCTCCTACGAGCAGTACTTC. It codes for CASSLDGGTISYEQYF.

The V and J genes are TRBV28 and TRBJ2-7; a possible D gene is TRBD1 (5 bases). The CDR3 loop spans 15 amino acids. Trimming left V 5 bases short and J 0 bases short, with 14 bases between. Germline CDR1 reads MDHEN; CDR2 reads SYDVKM. The CDR3 nucleotides are TGTGCCAGCAGTCTAACAGGAGATAACTCCTACGAGCAGTACTTC. It is translated as CASSLTGDNSYEQYF.

The rearrangement uses TRBV5-1 and TRBJ1-4, with D tentatively TRBD1 (5 bases). The CDR3 consists of 14 residues. V lost 1 base, J lost 2 bases, and 6 bases lay in between. Germline CDR1 reads SGHRS; CDR2 reads YFSETQ. The CDR3 DNA follows: TGCGCCAGCAGCTTGAGGGGTACTAATGAAAAACTGTTTTTT. Translation: CASSLRGTNEKLFF.

V usage is TRBV5-1 and J usage is TRBJ2-1, with a tentative D call TRBD1 (5 bases). V lost 3 bases, J lost 5 bases, and 9 bases lay in between. Germline CDR1 is SGHRS and CDR2 is YFSETQ. This CDR3 contains 13 residues. For the CDR3, the DNA is TGCGCCAGCAGCTCCAGGGTAGACAATGAGCAGTTCTTC. The encoded protein is CASSSRVDNEQFF.

V usage is TRBV7-4 and J usage is TRBJ2-1, with D uncertain. The V end was cut by 3 bases, the J end by 0 bases, with 12 bases between. Germline lookup yields CDR1 SGHVT and CDR2 SQSDAQ. CDR3 length: 16 residues. The DNA for the CDR3 is TGTGCCAGCAGCTTCGCGGTTCCAATCTCCTACAATGAGCAGTTCTTC. Protein: CASSFAVPISYNEQFF.

This clone was seen more than once but under ten times. CDR3 protein: CASSLGGDSYEQYF. The CDR3 DNA sequence: TGCGCCAGCAGCTTGGGGGGGGACTCCTACGAGCAGTACTTC. The chain has TRBV5-1 and TRBJ2-7; D may be TRBD2 (6 bases). Trimming stripped 0 bases from V and 0 bases from J, with 7 bases between. The CDR3 sequence is 14 residues long. The germline V gene has CDR1 SGHRS and CDR2 YFSETQ.